What follows are 27 T cell receptor beta chains derived from one specimen sequenced in a study of T cell responses to AZD1222 COVID-19 vaccine. Here immunoSEQ multiplex PCR was the method, and the copy in TCRdb shows in-frame clones only, minus some. The sample yields roughly 180,000 clones, over 90% seen once. Here the sequenced sample was peripheral blood, taken 28 days after the second AZD1222 dose. All receptors derive from an adult who received the AZD1222 COVID-19 vaccine.

This clone was found a few times. J is TRBJ2-7 and V is TRBV6-5; 7 nucleotides agree with TRBD1. V shed 2 bases and J 4 bases; nucleotides not matched to a gene: 2. The length of the CDR3 is 13 residues. The germline CDR1 and CDR2 sequences are MNHEY and SVGAGI. DNA of the CDR3: TGTGCCAGCAGTTACAGGGGGCAGTACGAGCAGTACTTC. Translated, it gives CASSYRGQYEQYF.

A single count supports this clone. CDR3 loop: CASSSYRSGQGNSPLHF. The DNA for the CDR3 is TGTGCCAGCAGCTCCTATAGATCGGGACAGGGGAATTCACCCCTCCACTTT. The chain carries TRBV3-1 (or the pseudogene TRBV3-2) and TRBJ1-6; the match to TRBD1 covers 10 bases. After removal of 5 bases from V and 7 bases from J, the junction contained 11 bases not matched to a gene. Germline CDR1 is LGHDT and CDR2 is YNNKEL (reference sequence). The CDR3 runs 17 residues.

The genes are TRBV27 and TRBJ1-6, with 7 bases lining up with TRBD1. Germline loops: CDR1 MNHEY, CDR2 SMNVEV (reference sequence). Trimming cost V 0 bases and J 7 bases; bases outside gene matches: 6. The CDR3 sequence is 16 residues long. Written as DNA, the CDR3 is TGTGCCAGCAGTTTATCGGACAGGCTGACAAATTCACCCCTCCACTTT. The encoded protein is CASSLSDRLTNSPLHF.

The chain links TRBV10-3 to TRBJ2-1; D may correspond to TRBD1 or TRBD2 (5 bases each). Germline CDR1 ENHRY, CDR2 SYGVKD. The V end was cut by 0 bases, the J end by 9 bases, with 12 bases between. The CDR3 consists of 14 residues. The CDR3, as DNA: TGTGCCATCAGTGAGTCGGGGGTTCGTGGTGAGCAGTTCTTC. Protein product: CAISESGVRGEQFF.

CDR3 in DNA: TGTGCCAGCAGCCATAAGGCGGAAAACTATGGCTACACCTTC. Its protein product is CASSHKAENYGYTF. This chain links TRBV7-9 with TRBJ1-2; no reliable D call. V was clipped by 5 bases and J by 2 bases, with 12 bases between them. This CDR3 is 14 amino acids long. CDR1 is SEHNR and CDR2 is FQNEAQ in the germline V gene (reference sequence).

This clone was observed once. The V call is TRBV19, the J call TRBJ2-1; 9 positions agree with TRBD2. Germline trimming cut 1 base from V and 5 bases from J; bases unmatched to any gene: 3. The germline V gene has CDR1 LNHDA and CDR2 SQIVND (reference sequence). The CDR3 is made up of 15 amino acids. The CDR3 DNA is TGTGCCAGTAGTATAGGAGCGGGAGGAAACAATGAGCAGTTCTTC. Amino acid sequence: CASSIGAGGNNEQFF.

In this sample, this clone turned up a few times. For the CDR3, the DNA is TGTGCCAGCAGCGCTCCGTACAGTAGAAGATCCTACAATGAGCAGTTCTTC. Translation: CASSAPYSRRSYNEQFF. The J gene is TRBJ2-1, the V gene TRBV9; D call uncertain. The CDR3 contains 17 residues. Germline CDR1 SGDLS, CDR2 YYNGEE. The ends were cut back, 3 bases at V and 1 base at J, with 17 bases in the middle.

This clone came up once. The chain couples TRBV28 to TRBJ2-1; D may match TRBD1 or TRBD2 (5 bases each). The CDR3 covers 18 residues. The ends were cut back, 3 bases at V and 6 bases at J, with 24 bases in the middle. The germline V gene encodes CDR1 MDHEN and CDR2 SYDVKM. CDR3 nucleotide sequence: TGTGCCAGCAGTTTCAGAGCAGAGCTGCTACGGGGACGCAATGAGCAGTTCTTC. Amino acids: CASSFRAELLRGRNEQFF.

This sequence joins TRBV11-2 and TRBJ2-3, with TRBD2 identical over 15 bases. The CDR3 is 15 amino acids. The germline V gene encodes CDR1 SGHAT and CDR2 FQNNGV. With 5 bases clipped from V and 6 bases from J, the junction kept 3 bases outside the gene matches. The CDR3 reads CASSPGTSGGDTQYF. The DNA for the CDR3 is TGTGCCAGCAGCCCCGGGACTAGCGGGGGGGATACGCAGTATTTT.

The gene calls are TRBV7-2 and TRBJ2-5, with D hard to call. This CDR3 has 11 residues. Trimming took off 1 base at V and 5 bases at J, with 2 bases between the two ends. Germline V gene lookup returns CDR1 SGHTA and CDR2 FQGNSA. The CDR3 spells CASSLDETQYF. CDR3 DNA: TGTGCCAGCAGCTTAGACGAGACCCAGTACTTC.

The rearrangement joins TRBV6-1 to TRBJ1-5, with unresolved D. The germline V and J ends were trimmed by 2 bases and 1 base, with 9 bases remaining between them. The CDR3 contains 15 residues. From germline, CDR1 is MNHNS and CDR2 SASEGT. CDR3 bases: TGTGCCAGCAGTGAACATCAAGTAAGCAATCAGCCCCAGCATTTT. It translates to CASSEHQVSNQPQHF.

The V gene is TRBV27, the J gene TRBJ2-2, with D hard to call. The CDR3 is made up of 15 amino acids. The germline V gene has CDR1 MNHEY and CDR2 SMNVEV (reference sequence). V lost 3 bases, J lost 0 bases, and 8 bases lay in between. DNA of the CDR3: TGTGCCAGCAGTTTTCTTCCTGCGAACACCGGGGAGCTGTTTTTT. It is translated as CASSFLPANTGELFF.

The chain employs TRBV5-1 and TRBJ2-2, with 8 bases that match TRBD1. Germline loops: CDR1 SGHRS, CDR2 YFSETQ. This CDR3 has 16 amino acids. V lost 4 bases, J lost 0 bases, and 5 bases stayed unmatched. CDR3 in amino acids: CASSRGQAANTGELFF. CDR3 DNA sequence: TGCGCCAGCAGCCGGGGACAGGCCGCGAACACCGGGGAGCTGTTTTTT.

This chain links TRBV6-5 with TRBJ2-3; no reliable D call. CDR1 MNHEY and CDR2 SVGAGI come from the germline V gene. The CDR3 loop spans 11 amino acids. V lost 2 bases to trimming and J lost 6 bases, with 3 bases between them. The CDR3 DNA follows: TGTGCCAGCAGTTACGCGGATACGCAGTATTTT. It translates to CASSYADTQYF.

V gene TRBV7-3 combines with J gene TRBJ2-7; a weak D match, TRBD2 (6 bases). In germline, CDR1 is SGHTA, CDR2 FQGTGA. Trimming removed 5 bases from V and 5 bases from J, with 19 bases in between. The CDR3 is 15 residues long. For the CDR3, the DNA is TGTGCCAGCAGCCCCACTGGCGGGACTCAGGACGAGCAGTACTTC. It translates to CASSPTGGTQDEQYF.

V and J are TRBV5-4 and TRBJ2-2; D is possibly TRBD2 (6 bases). CDR3 length: 15 amino acids. Germline loops: CDR1 SGHNT, CDR2 YYREEE (reference sequence). Trimming left V 1 base short and J 5 bases short, with 12 bases between. The CDR3 coding sequence is TGTGCCAGCAGCTTGTCTAAGGGGACTACCGGGGAGCTGTTTTTT. This codes for CASSLSKGTTGELFF. Using reference TRBV5-4 and TRBJ2-2 for the parts outside the CDR3, the full variable domain is ETGVTQSPTHLIKTRGQQVTLRCSSQSGHNTVSWYQQALGQGPQFIFQYYREEENGRGNFPPRFSGLQFPNYSSELNVNALELDDSALYLCASSLSKGTTGELFFGEGSRLTVL.

The chain combines TRBV5-1 with TRBJ2-1, with unresolved D. V lost 0 bases and J lost 6, with 4 bases in between. Germline CDR1 is SGHRS and CDR2 is YFSETQ. The CDR3 consists of 12 residues. The CDR3 region is CASSLGLNEQFF. CDR3 DNA: TGCGCCAGCAGCTTGGGGCTCAATGAGCAGTTCTTC.

The rearrangement links TRBV12-3 or TRBV12-4 to TRBJ2-7, with no clear D. The CDR3 contains 11 residues. V was clipped by 6 bases and J by 0 bases, with 3 bases between them. The CDR3 loop is CASRSSYEQYF. CDR3 nucleotide sequence: TGTGCCAGCAGATCCTCCTACGAGCAGTACTTC.

This sequence joins TRBV7-9 and TRBJ2-1; the match to TRBD2 covers 14 bases. The CDR3 runs 18 residues. Per germline, CDR1 SEHNR and CDR2 FQNEAQ (reference sequence). The ends lost 5 bases at V and 7 bases at J; junction bases unmatched: 13. The CDR3: CASSPDRARTSGGNEQFF. The CDR3 DNA is TGTGCCAGCAGCCCGGACAGGGCTCGGACTAGCGGGGGGAATGAGCAGTTCTTC.

This clone is a singleton in its sample. The V call is TRBV18, the J call TRBJ1-5; D is unclear. The V gene lost 2 bases and the J gene lost 3 bases, with 11 bases spanning the gap. Looked up from germline, CDR1 is KGHSH and CDR2 is LQKENI. The CDR3 extends over 15 amino acids. CDR3 in DNA: TGTGCCAGCTCACCAAACAAGAATCCCAATCAGCCCCAGCATTTT. Protein product: CASSPNKNPNQPQHF. The full variable domain, with the rest looked up from reference TRBV18 and TRBJ1-5, is NAGVMQNPRHLVRRRGQEARLRCSPMKGHSHVYWYRQLPEEGLKFMVYLQKENIIDESGMPKERFSAEFPKEGPSILRIQQVVRGDSAAYFCASSPNKNPNQPQHFGDGTRLSIL.

V is TRBV5-1 and J is TRBJ1-6; D call uncertain. CDR1 is SGHRS, CDR2 YFSETQ, per germline. This CDR3 region has 15 residues. The V end was cut by 3 bases, the J end by 5 bases, with 12 bases between. The CDR3 DNA follows: TGCGCCAGCAGCTCTCAGGATTCGAATAATTCACCCCTCCACTTT. Its protein product is CASSSQDSNNSPLHF.

The rearrangement links TRBV27 to TRBJ1-5; D not resolved. Germline V gives CDR1 MNHEY, CDR2 SMNVEV (reference sequence). V was cut by 3 bases and J by 1 base, with 7 bases left in between. The CDR3 consists of 14 residues. The CDR3 sequence: CASSLGRSNQPQHF. CDR3 nucleotide sequence: TGTGCCAGCAGTTTGGGTAGGAGCAATCAGCCCCAGCATTTT.

V usage is TRBV4-1 and J usage is TRBJ1-3; no clear D gene. Trimming removed 0 bases at V and 7 bases at J, with 19 bases between. CDR1 MGHRA and CDR2 YSYEKL come from the germline V gene. This CDR3 comprises 17 residues. The CDR3 DNA sequence: TGCGCCAGCAGCCAAGAAATCTCGACGCAGAGGCGGAACACCATATATTTT. Translating it yields CASSQEISTQRRNTIYF.

The V call is TRBV18, the J call TRBJ1-5, with a possible D match to TRBD1 (5 bases). Between the trimmed V and J ends, which lost 3 bases and 3 bases, there was a span of 12 bases. The CDR3 has 15 residues. Germline values: CDR1 KGHSH, CDR2 LQKENI. DNA of the CDR3: TGTGCCAGCTCACCCCCGGGACCGGTCAATCAGCCCCAGCATTTT. Its translation: CASSPPGPVNQPQHF.

V and J are TRBV9 and TRBJ2-3, with D perhaps matching TRBD2 (5 bases). The CDR3 sequence is 14 residues long. Germline loops: CDR1 SGDLS, CDR2 YYNGEE. Deletions cut 0 bases from V and 6 bases from J, with 11 bases between. The CDR3 sequence: CASSVAREADTQYF. The CDR3 nucleotides are TGTGCCAGCAGCGTAGCCCGGGAAGCGGATACGCAGTATTTT.

The V call is TRBV2, the J call TRBJ1-1, with D perhaps matching TRBD1 (6 bases). The CDR3 totals 14 residues. Germline V gene sequence: CDR1 SNHLY, CDR2 FYNNEI. V shed 4 bases and J shed 1 base, with 10 bases lying between them. The CDR3 DNA reads TGTGCCAGCAGTGCGGCGGGGGCGAACACTGAAGCTTTCTTT. Translation gives CASSAAGANTEAFF.

The CDR3 DNA is TGTGCCAGTGGCTGGGGGGGTGGGAGTGCAGATACGCAGTATTTT. This codes for CASGWGGGSADTQYF. This chain links TRBV6-5 with TRBJ2-3; TRBD2 matches at 7 bases. Germline values: CDR1 MNHEY, CDR2 SVGAGI. This CDR3 spans 15 amino acids. J gave up 4 bases and V 9 bases, and 13 bases lay outside the gene matches.